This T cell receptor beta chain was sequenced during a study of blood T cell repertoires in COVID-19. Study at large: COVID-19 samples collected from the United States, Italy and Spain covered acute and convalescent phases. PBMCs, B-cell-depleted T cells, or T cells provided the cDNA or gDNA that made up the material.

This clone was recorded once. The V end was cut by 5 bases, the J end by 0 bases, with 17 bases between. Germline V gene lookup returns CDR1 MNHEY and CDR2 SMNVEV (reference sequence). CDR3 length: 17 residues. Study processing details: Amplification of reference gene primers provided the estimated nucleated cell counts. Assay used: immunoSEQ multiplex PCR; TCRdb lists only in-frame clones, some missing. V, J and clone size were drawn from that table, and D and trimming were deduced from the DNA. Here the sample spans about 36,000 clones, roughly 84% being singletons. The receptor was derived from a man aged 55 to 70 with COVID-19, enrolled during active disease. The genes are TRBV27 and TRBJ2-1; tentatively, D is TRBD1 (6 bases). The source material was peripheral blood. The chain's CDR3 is CASSPRTGKLSYNEQFF. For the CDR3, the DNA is TGTGCCAGCAGTCCGCGTACAGGGAAGCTCTCCTACAATGAGCAGTTCTTC.